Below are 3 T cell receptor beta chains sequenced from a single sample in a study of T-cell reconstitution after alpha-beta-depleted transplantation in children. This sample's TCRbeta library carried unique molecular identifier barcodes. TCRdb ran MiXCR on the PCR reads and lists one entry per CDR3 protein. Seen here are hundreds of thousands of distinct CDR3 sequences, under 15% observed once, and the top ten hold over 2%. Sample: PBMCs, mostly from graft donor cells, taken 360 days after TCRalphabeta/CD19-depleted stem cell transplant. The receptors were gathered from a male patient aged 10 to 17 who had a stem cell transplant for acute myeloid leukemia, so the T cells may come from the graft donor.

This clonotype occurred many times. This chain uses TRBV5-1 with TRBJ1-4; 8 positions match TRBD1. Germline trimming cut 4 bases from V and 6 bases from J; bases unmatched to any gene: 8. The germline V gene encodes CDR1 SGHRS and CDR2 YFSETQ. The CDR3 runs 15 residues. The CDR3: CASSTRTGWDEKLFF. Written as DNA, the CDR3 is TGCGCCAGCAGCACCCGGACAGGGTGGGATGAAAAACTGTTTTTT.

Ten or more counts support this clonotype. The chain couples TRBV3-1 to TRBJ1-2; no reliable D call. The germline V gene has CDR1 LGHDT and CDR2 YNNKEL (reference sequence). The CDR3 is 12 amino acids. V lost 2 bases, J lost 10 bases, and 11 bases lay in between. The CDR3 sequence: CASSQLSQLYTF. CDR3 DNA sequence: TGTGCCAGCAGCCAACTGTCTCAGCTCTACACCTTC.

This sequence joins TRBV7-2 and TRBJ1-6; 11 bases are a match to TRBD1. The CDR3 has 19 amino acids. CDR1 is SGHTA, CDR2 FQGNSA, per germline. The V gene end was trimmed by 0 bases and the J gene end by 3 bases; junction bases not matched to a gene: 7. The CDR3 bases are TGTGCCAGCAGCTTAGCTGTCGGGACAGGGGGTTACTATAATTCACCCCTCCACTTT. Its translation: CASSLAVGTGGYYNSPLHF.